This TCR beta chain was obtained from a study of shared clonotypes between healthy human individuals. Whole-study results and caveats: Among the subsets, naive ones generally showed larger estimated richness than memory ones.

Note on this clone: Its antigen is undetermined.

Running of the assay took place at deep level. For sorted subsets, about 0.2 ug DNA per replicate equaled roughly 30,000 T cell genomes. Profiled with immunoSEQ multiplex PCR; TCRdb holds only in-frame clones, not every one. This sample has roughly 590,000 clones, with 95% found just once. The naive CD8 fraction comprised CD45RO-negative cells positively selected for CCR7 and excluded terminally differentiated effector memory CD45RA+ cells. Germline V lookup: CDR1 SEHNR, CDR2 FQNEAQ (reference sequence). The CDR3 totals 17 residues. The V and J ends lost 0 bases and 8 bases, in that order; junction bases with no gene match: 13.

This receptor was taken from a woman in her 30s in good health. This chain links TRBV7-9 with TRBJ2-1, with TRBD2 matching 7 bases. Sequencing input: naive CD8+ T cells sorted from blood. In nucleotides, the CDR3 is TGTGCCAGCAGCTTAGCGGTCGGGCGGACTCGGGGGGATGAGCAGTTCTTC. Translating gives CASSLAVGRTRGDEQFF.